The TCR beta chain under discussion was sequenced for a study of blood T cell repertoires in COVID-19 (dated by TCRdb to about 2020). For the wider study: Samples covering the acute and convalescent phases of COVID-19 were provided by collaborators in the United States, Italy and Spain. A freely available public database, intended as a resource for researchers studying the immune response to SARS-CoV-2, is where the repertoires were released. The sample metadata nearly always contained a de-identified subject ID, COVID-19 status, age in years and sex. Where available, HLA class I and class II types were obtained from metadata supplied by the sample provider rather than from assay-based typing. Samples were obtained from the ongoing ImmuneRACE study (first 160 participants) and from 950 to 1,500 subjects provided by 6 global collaborators. Deeply sampled blood TCRbeta repertoires from subjects exposed to, actively infected with, or recovered from COVID-19 were included in the dataset. The material from the prospective study consisted of cDNA or gDNA derived from T cells, B-cell-depleted T cells, or PBMCs. What the research found in general, with its limitations: Clinical and demographic metadata were provided uncurated, with the amount varying by source and participant.

The collaborating institutions used their own protocols to collect whole blood in K2EDTA tubes. For TCRbeta analysis, collaborators shipped samples as frozen whole blood, isolated PBMCs, or DNA extracted from either of those sample types. Notes on this clone: Its antigen target is currently unknown. The sample holds no much larger clone one base away, and base qualities are not on file.

TCRbeta CDR3 regions were amplified from genomic DNA by means of the immunoSEQ Assay, a bias-controlled multiplex PCR. The authors processed their data as follows. Within the assay, amplification of reference gene primers was used to estimate how many nucleated cells each sample contained. Sequence reads were collapsed and filtered to measure the absolute abundance of every unique TCRbeta CDR3 rearrangement. For each sample, productive Simpson clonality was calculated by taking the square root of Simpson's diversity index across productive rearrangements. Here the immuneACCESS table is served through TCRdb, limited to in-frame sequences with V and J called. Missing clones are a known gap in these copies; in checked studies unresolved V genes cover under half, and the rest lacks a known reason. The DNA was the basis for D and trimming; V, J and clone size are from that table. Across this sample there are 25,000 or so clones, with roughly 85% seen only once. The ten top clones hold roughly 8.4% of the sample.

Specimen: peripheral blood. This clonotype was obtained from a woman in her 50s with active COVID-19.

The CDR3 region has the sequence CASSRLLYNEQFF. Read as DNA, the sequence is TGTGCCAGCAGCCGTCTACTCTACAATGAGCAGTTCTTC. This chain is built from TRBV7-2 and TRBJ2-1; a confident D gene designation cannot be given. V and J are truncated by 5 bases and 3 bases respectively, leaving an intervening sequence of 8 bases. The CDR3, cysteine through phenylalanine, is 13 amino acids long. Just CDR3 DNA is preserved here, 39 bases in frame from base 1. The germline V gene gives CDR1 as SGHTA and CDR2 as FQGNSA.